This entry is about one T cell receptor beta chain. Its antigen is not identified. These data originate in a study of T cells in Graves' hyperthyroidism and ophthalmopathy. Notes on the study in general: In the analysis, a 13 V-J model separated ophthalmopathy from stable hyperthyroidism.

The CDR3 regions of TCR beta were amplified from RNA transcripts. Researchers ran a first-round RT-PCR on the TCR CDR3 using the HTBI primer set. TCRdb reprocessed the multiplex PCR reads via MiXCR and lists one record per CDR3 protein. The repertoire holds some 580,000 distinct CDR3 sequences, with about a sixth as singletons. With 2 bases clipped from V and 6 bases from J, the junction kept 9 bases outside the gene matches. This CDR3 contains 15 residues. Germline CDR1 reads WSHSY; CDR2 reads SAAADI. The receptor comes from a middle-aged woman with Graves' ophthalmopathy. Sequenced: blood. V gene TRBV10-2 combines with J gene TRBJ2-7; 8 nucleotides line up with TRBD2. The CDR3 nucleotides are TGCGCCAGCAGTGAGCCTCCGGGACTAGGGGCCGAGCAGTACTTC. Amino acid sequence: CASSEPPGLGAEQYF.